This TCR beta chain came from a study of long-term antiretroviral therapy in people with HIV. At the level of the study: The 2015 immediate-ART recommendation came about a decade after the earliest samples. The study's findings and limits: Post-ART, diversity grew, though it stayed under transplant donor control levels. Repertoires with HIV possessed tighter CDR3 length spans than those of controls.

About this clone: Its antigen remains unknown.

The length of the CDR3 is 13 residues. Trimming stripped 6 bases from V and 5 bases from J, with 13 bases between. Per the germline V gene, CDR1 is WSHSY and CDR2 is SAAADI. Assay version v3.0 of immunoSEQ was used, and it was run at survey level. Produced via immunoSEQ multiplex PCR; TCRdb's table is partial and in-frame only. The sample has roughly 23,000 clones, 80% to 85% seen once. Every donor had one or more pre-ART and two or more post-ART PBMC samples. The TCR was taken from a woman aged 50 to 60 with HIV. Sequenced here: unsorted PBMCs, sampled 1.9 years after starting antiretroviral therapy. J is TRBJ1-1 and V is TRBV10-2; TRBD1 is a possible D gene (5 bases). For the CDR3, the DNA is TGCGCCAGCAGCGGGCAATGGGGGACTGAAGCTTTCTTT. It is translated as CASSGQWGTEAFF.